The 4 T cell receptor beta chains presented below share a single source sample, sequenced in a study of human T cells and chemical hapten exposure. One entry per CDR3 protein, called by TCRdb with MiXCR from the RACE reads. The repertoire holds 130,000 or so distinct CDR3 sequences, with about 9.4% as singletons. Time point meaning: healthy volunteer bleed at 2 weeks. Unfractionated whole blood was the source from which total RNA was extracted. The specimen sequenced was whole blood. These receptors came from a male donor in good health. Some clones in this sample may be carry-over from other donors' samples.

This chain links TRBV7-6 with TRBJ2-1; the D gene is possibly TRBD1 (7 bases). V was cut by 5 bases and J by 5 bases, with 22 bases left in between. The CDR3 has 17 residues. The germline gives CDR1 SGHVS, CDR2 FNYEAQ. The CDR3 bases are TGTGCCAGCAGCCCCTTTGGGGGGACAGCTGTTAACAATGAGCAGTTCTTC. Protein product: CASSPFGGTAVNNEQFF.

This clonotype has more than one count but fewer than ten. The V call is TRBV27, the J call TRBJ2-1, with a possible D match to TRBD1 (5 bases). This CDR3 has 15 amino acids. Germline assignment: CDR1 MNHEY and CDR2 SMNVEV (reference sequence). Trimming stripped 2 bases from V and 2 bases from J, with 10 bases between. The CDR3 region has the DNA TGTGCCAGCAGTTTACTAGGGGAAACCTACAATGAGCAGTTCTTC. Amino acid sequence: CASSLLGETYNEQFF.

This clonotype has only a few counts. V gene TRBV3-1 combines with J gene TRBJ2-3; no clear D. V lost 2 bases and J 5 bases, leaving 8 bases between the germline ends. This CDR3 region has 13 residues. The germline gives CDR1 LGHDT, CDR2 YNNKEL (reference sequence). DNA of the CDR3: TGTGCCAGCAGCCAACGTGGCGGAGATACGCAGTATTTT. Amino acids: CASSQRGGDTQYF.

This clonotype was counted ten times or more. V usage is TRBV10-3 and J usage is TRBJ1-1; TRBD1 is a possible D gene (5 bases). CDR1 and CDR2 from the germline V gene are ENHRY and SYGVKD. V was clipped by 6 bases and J by 8 bases, with 13 bases between them. The CDR3 runs 12 residues. CDR3 in amino acids: CAISPGTREAFF. CDR3 nucleotide sequence: TGTGCCATCAGCCCAGGGACGAGAGAAGCTTTCTTT.